This TCR beta chain was captured in a study of T-cell memory formation after mild COVID-19. Study outcomes and limitations: Balance between CD4 and CD8 was seen in clones contracting day 15 to 85, and a CD4+ lean was seen in later expanders.

TCR alpha and TCR beta cDNA libraries carrying sample barcodes and UMIs were produced by 5'RACE using constant-segment primers. In TCRdb, the 5' RACE reads were re-called with MiXCR into one record per CDR3 protein. The sample lists around 300,000 distinct CDR3 sequences, about an eighth occurring once. This clonotype was counted between two and nine times. Its antigen is unidentified. From germline, CDR1 is SEHNR and CDR2 FQNEAQ (reference sequence). With 6 bases removed from V and 0 bases from J, the gap between germline ends came to 24 bases. The CDR3 runs 20 residues. The sequenced sample was PBMCs or a T cell subset sorted from them (not recorded which). This TCR was sampled from a man aged 18 to 30 who had mild COVID-19 (a few samples of this study predate the infection). Cell type and time point are not known. The rearrangement uses TRBV7-9 and TRBJ2-6; TRBD1 is a possible D gene (6 bases). The DNA for the CDR3 is TGTGCCAGCAGACACGGGACACTAGGATACCTCAGCTCTGGGGCCAACGTCCTGACTTTC. This gives the protein CASRHGTLGYLSSGANVLTF.